Shown below are 31 T cell receptor beta chains from a single sample sequenced in a study of beta chain features in type 1 diabetes. Study-level points and caveats: Shorter TCRB CDR3s, moderately but significantly so, marked every one of the four CD4+ subsets in Type 1 diabetes patients.

Antigens of these TCRs are unknown. TCRB transcripts that were expressed got sequenced, as all of the isolated RNA had been reverse transcribed. Some clones are missing from TCRdb's copy, which holds only in-frame ones; the method was immunoSEQ multiplex PCR. This sample has over 150,000 clones, with around 7.9% found just once. Specimen: central memory CD4+ T cells from blood. All receptors derive from a man aged 18 to 30 with type 1 diabetes.

The chain carries TRBV14 and TRBJ2-5; unclear D gene. With 1 base removed from V and 4 bases from J, the gap between germline ends came to 4 bases. The CDR3 is 12 residues long. Germline CDR1 and CDR2: SGHDN and FVKESK. CDR3 sequence reads: CASSQVGETQYF. As DNA, the CDR3 is TGTGCCAGCAGCCAAGTCGGAGAGACCCAGTACTTC.

This clone was picked up a small number of times. The V and J genes are TRBV5-6 and TRBJ2-5; possible D gene TRBD2, 5 bases. With 2 bases removed from V and 3 bases from J, the gap between germline ends came to 14 bases. This CDR3 contains 15 residues. Germline V gives CDR1 SGHDT, CDR2 YYEEEE. This chain's CDR3 is CASSFLKRIEETQYF. CDR3 nucleotide sequence: TGTGCCAGCAGCTTCTTAAAGCGGATCGAAGAGACCCAGTACTTC.

In its sample, this clone was seen a few times. The chain links TRBV9 to TRBJ2-5, with 8 nucleotides matching TRBD2. The CDR3 has 14 amino acids. Germline-derived CDR1 and CDR2 are SGDLS and YYNGEE. V shed 5 bases and J 2 bases; nucleotides not matched to a gene: 5. CDR3 protein: CASSRSGGQETQYF. CDR3 sequence (DNA): TGTGCCAGCAGTCGAAGCGGGGGACAAGAGACCCAGTACTTC. Based on the CDR3 plus reference TRBV9 and TRBJ2-5, the full variable domain is DSGVTQTPKHLITATGQRVTLRCSPRSGDLSVYWYQQSLDQGLQFLIQYYNGEERAKGNILERFSAQQFPDLHSELNLSSLELGDSALYFCASSRSGGQETQYFGPGTRLLVL.

J is TRBJ1-3 and V is TRBV9; maybe TRBD1 (5 bases). Trimming took 0 bases from V and 3 from J, leaving 10 bases between them. Looked up from germline, CDR1 is SGDLS and CDR2 is YYNGEE. The CDR3 covers 15 residues. The DNA for the CDR3 is TGTGCCAGCAGCGTAGGGGGCAGGGATGGAAACACCATATATTTT. Its translation: CASSVGGRDGNTIYF.

This clone was counted many times. The rearrangement links TRBV27 to TRBJ2-7; TRBD2 might be the D (5 bases). Looked up from germline, CDR1 is MNHEY and CDR2 is SMNVEV (reference sequence). V shed 7 bases and J shed 5 bases, with 15 bases lying between them. CDR3 length: 13 residues. DNA of the CDR3: TGTGCCAGCAAGTCTAGCTTGGAAGACGAGCAGTACTTC. Its protein is CASKSSLEDEQYF.

This clone has only a few counts. The chain uses TRBV29-1 and TRBJ2-5; 7 nucleotides line up with TRBD2. This CDR3 has 13 amino acids. The V gene end was trimmed by 4 bases and the J gene end by 5 bases; junction bases not matched to a gene: 7. The germline V gene has CDR1 SQVTM and CDR2 ANQGSEA. The CDR3 DNA follows: TGCAGCGTTGTGCGGGGGACCGGGGAGACCCAGTACTTC. This gives the protein CSVVRGTGETQYF.

The table lists this clone with a few counts. A read error may produce the germline difference seen at one junction end. The same CDR3 also results from other DNA sequences found in this sample. The V and J genes are TRBV7-2 and TRBJ2-2; D gene uncertain. The CDR3 is 14 residues long. CDR1 and CDR2 (germline): SGHTA, FQGNSA. The chain's CDR3 is CASSLAANTGELFF. DNA of the CDR3: TGTGCCAGCAGCTTAGCTGCGAATACCGGGGAGCTGTTTTTT.

The chain links TRBV6-5 to TRBJ2-3, with TRBD1 as a possible D gene (5 bases). The CDR3 has 14 residues. Trimming shortened V by 5 bases and J by 4 bases, and 13 bases separated the two germline ends. Germline lookup yields CDR1 MNHEY and CDR2 SVGAGI. The CDR3, as DNA: TGTGCCAGCAGTGTTAACAGGCTTGCAGATACGCAGTATTTT. Its translation is CASSVNRLADTQYF.

The chain recombines TRBV6-5 with TRBJ2-7, with TRBD2 matching 8 bases. The CDR3 length is 12 residues. Per germline, CDR1 MNHEY and CDR2 SVGAGI. The V and J ends lost 6 bases and 2 bases, in that order; junction bases with no gene match: 0. CDR3 DNA: TGTGCCAGCAGGGGACTAGCCTACGAGCAGTACTTC. Its translation: CASRGLAYEQYF.

CDR3 coding DNA: TGTGCCAGCAGCGGGACAGAGATCTCCTACGAGCAGTACTTC. Amino acid sequence: CASSGTEISYEQYF. J is TRBJ2-7 and V is TRBV7-2; 7 bases are shared with TRBD1. The length of the CDR3 is 14 residues. J gave up 0 bases and V 5 bases, and 4 bases lay outside the gene matches. The germline V gene has CDR1 SGHTA and CDR2 FQGNSA.

This clone has a handful of counts. This same CDR3 is encoded by further DNA sequences in the sample. The chain uses TRBV7-2 and TRBJ2-5; D is possibly TRBD2 (5 bases). The V end was cut by 1 base, the J end by 5 bases, with 8 bases between. The CDR3 spans 13 residues. Germline CDR1 reads SGHTA; CDR2 reads FQGNSA. In DNA form, the CDR3 reads TGTGCCAGCAGCTTAGGCCGGAGGGAGACCCAGTACTTC. Protein: CASSLGRRETQYF.

This clone has a handful of counts. The chain's CDR3 is CASGGNRQGGYTF. The CDR3 DNA is TGTGCCAGCGGCGGGAACAGGCAGGGAGGCTACACCTTC. The rearrangement uses TRBV7-2 and TRBJ1-2; possibly TRBD1 for D (5 bases). Germline V gene sequence: CDR1 SGHTA, CDR2 FQGNSA. The CDR3 is 13 residues long. The ends were cut back, 8 bases at V and 8 bases at J, with 18 bases in the middle.

This clone was seen a handful of times. This chain connects TRBV5-1 to TRBJ1-4; D may be TRBD1 (5 bases). V was pared by 0 bases and J by 8 bases, with 11 bases between. Germline V lookup: CDR1 SGHRS, CDR2 YFSETQ. There are 14 residues in the CDR3. The CDR3 loop is CASSLGRGYEKLFF. The DNA of the CDR3 is TGCGCCAGCAGCTTGGGGAGGGGTTACGAAAAACTGTTTTTT.

The chain uses TRBV7-2 and TRBJ2-5; 10 nucleotides agree with TRBD1. The germline gives CDR1 SGHTA, CDR2 FQGNSA. The J segment lost 5 bases and the V segment lost 6 bases, leaving 6 bases of the junction unmatched. The length of the CDR3 is 14 residues. CDR3 protein: CASRMTGGKETQYF. The CDR3 nucleotides read TGTGCCAGCAGAATGACAGGGGGCAAGGAGACCCAGTACTTC.

This rearrangement joins TRBV4-3 to TRBJ2-7; 7 bases agree with TRBD2. Per the germline V gene, CDR1 is LGHNA and CDR2 is YSLEER. This CDR3 is 15 amino acids long. After removal of 1 base from V and 5 bases from J, the junction contained 8 bases not matched to a gene. This CDR3 is CASSQAQRGTHEQYF. The CDR3 bases are TGCGCCAGCAGCCAAGCCCAGCGGGGTACCCACGAGCAGTACTTC.

The genes are TRBV5-4 and TRBJ2-7, with D maybe TRBD1 (6 bases). This CDR3 spans 14 amino acids. V lost 2 bases and J lost 4, with 13 bases in between. Germline lookup yields CDR1 SGHNT and CDR2 YYREEE (reference sequence). The CDR3 here is CASSFRGVGYEQYF. The CDR3 DNA is TGTGCCAGCAGCTTCAGGGGCGTGGGATACGAGCAGTACTTC. Together with reference TRBV5-4 and TRBJ2-7, the CDR3 gives the full variable domain: ETGVTQSPTHLIKTRGQQVTLRCSSQSGHNTVSWYQQALGQGPQFIFQYYREEENGRGNFPPRFSGLQFPNYSSELNVNALELDDSALYLCASSFRGVGYEQYFGPGTRLTVT.

This clone was counted only a few times. The chain combines TRBV2 with TRBJ1-5; 7 bases align to TRBD1. J lost 4 bases, V lost 5 bases, and 14 bases had no gene match. This CDR3 has 17 residues. The V gene's germline CDR1 is SNHLY and CDR2 FYNNEI. CDR3 protein: CASSQQITVTGNQPQHF. The CDR3 DNA sequence: TGTGCCAGCAGTCAACAAATTACCGTGACAGGGAATCAGCCCCAGCATTTT.

The table lists this clone with a few counts. The CDR3 reads CAIQGQLQETQYF. Here the CDR3 DNA reads TGTGCCATCCAAGGACAGTTACAAGAGACCCAGTACTTC. This chain connects TRBV10-3 to TRBJ2-5, with a weak D call TRBD1 (6 bases). V lost 8 bases to trimming and J lost 2 bases, with 12 bases between them. The CDR3 totals 13 residues. Germline CDR1 and CDR2: ENHRY and SYGVKD.

V is TRBV28 and J is TRBJ2-3, with 7 bases identical to TRBD1. Losses at the gene ends were 6 bases for V and 1 base for J; bases not matched to a gene: 7. Germline-derived CDR1 and CDR2 are MDHEN and SYDVKM. The CDR3 length is 15 residues. The CDR3 sequence: CASSLRDSRTDTQYF. The CDR3 coding sequence is TGTGCCAGCAGCCTCCGGGACAGCCGCACAGATACGCAGTATTTT.

This chain joins TRBV5-1 and TRBJ2-7; 7 bases are a match to TRBD1. The germline V gene has CDR1 SGHRS and CDR2 YFSETQ. The CDR3 is 13 amino acids. The trim removed 0 bases at V and 6 bases at J, leaving 3 bases unmatched. Here the CDR3 DNA reads TGCGCCAGCAGCTTGGAGGGGGCCCCCGAGCAGTACTTC. Amino acids: CASSLEGAPEQYF.

The chain is built from TRBV27 and TRBJ1-1; the D is unclear. Germline loops: CDR1 MNHEY, CDR2 SMNVEV (reference sequence). The CDR3 loop spans 14 amino acids. V was shortened by 1 base and J by 1 base, with 7 bases between the two germline ends. This chain's CDR3 is CASSLFSENTEAFF. The DNA for the CDR3 is TGTGCCAGCAGTTTATTTTCAGAGAACACTGAAGCTTTCTTT.

The chain links TRBV28 to TRBJ2-3; tentative D call: TRBD1 (5 bases). This CDR3 region has 13 residues. CDR1 MDHEN and CDR2 SYDVKM come from the germline V gene. Trimming took 3 bases from V and 9 from J, leaving 13 bases between them. The CDR3 sequence is CASSFTRDGTQYF. The CDR3 region has the DNA TGTGCCAGCAGTTTTACCAGGGATGGGACGCAGTATTTT.

This clone was seen only a few times. The rearrangement joins TRBV28 to TRBJ2-1; unclear D gene. From germline, CDR1 is MDHEN and CDR2 SYDVKM. V was pared by 3 bases and J by 0 bases, with 6 bases between. The CDR3 runs to 14 residues. The DNA for the CDR3 is TGTGCCAGCAGTTTTCTGAGCTCCTACAATGAGCAGTTCTTC. Translation: CASSFLSSYNEQFF.

There are many counts of this clone. V and J are TRBV21-1 and TRBJ2-4; the table's D call of TRBD1 was not tested on the DNA. TRBV21-1 is labeled a pseudogene. This CDR3 is built from 15 residues. CDR3 nucleotides: TGTGCCAGCGCCACATGGGGGACAGTGAAAAACATTCAGTACTTC. Protein: CASATWGTVKNIQYF.

This rearrangement joins TRBV5-6 to TRBJ2-1; weak D call: TRBD2 (6 bases). The V gene lost 3 bases and the J gene lost 7 bases, with 17 bases spanning the gap. CDR1 is SGHDT, CDR2 YYEEEE, per germline. The CDR3 extends over 15 amino acids. Written as DNA, the CDR3 is TGTGCCAGCAGCTCCAACGGGGGAATTGGGAATGAGCAGTTCTTC. Translation gives CASSSNGGIGNEQFF.

The sample holds a few counts of this clone. The chain recombines TRBV6-5 with TRBJ1-5; no firm D call. Trimming shortened V by 3 bases and J by 1 base, and 4 bases separated the two germline ends. This CDR3 is built from 13 residues. CDR1 MNHEY and CDR2 SVGAGI come from the germline V gene. The CDR3 loop reads CASSYSSNQPQHF. CDR3 in DNA: TGTGCCAGCAGTTATAGCAGCAATCAGCCCCAGCATTTT.

The chain joins TRBV5-4 to TRBJ1-1; D is unclear. Looked up from germline, CDR1 is SGHNT and CDR2 is YYREEE (reference sequence). This CDR3 has 14 amino acids. Trimming shortened V by 3 bases and J by 1 base, and 10 bases separated the two germline ends. CDR3 protein: CASSSGNANTEAFF. CDR3 bases: TGTGCCAGCAGCTCCGGGAACGCGAACACTGAAGCTTTCTTT.

The J gene is TRBJ1-5, the V gene TRBV5-1; no firm D call. The CDR3 runs 16 residues. Trimming removed 0 bases at V and 7 bases at J, with 17 bases between. Germline lookup yields CDR1 SGHRS and CDR2 YFSETQ. CDR3 sequence (DNA): TGCGCCAGCAGCTTGGGGACGGACTTTTCTACCCAGCCCCAGCATTTT. Its translation is CASSLGTDFSTQPQHF. The full variable domain, in which reference TRBV5-1 and TRBJ1-5 provide the parts outside the CDR3, is KAGVTQTPRYLIKTRGQQVTLSCSPISGHRSVSWYQQTPGQGLQFLFEYFSETQRNKGNFPGRFSGRQFSNSRSEMNVSTLELGDSALYLCASSLGTDFSTQPQHFGDGTRLSIL.

The chain has TRBV6-1 and TRBJ2-5; 12 positions match TRBD2. This CDR3 region has 16 residues. V dropped 0 bases and J dropped 5; count of bases not matched to a gene: 4. The germline V gene encodes CDR1 MNHNS and CDR2 SASEGT. The CDR3 here is CASSEAGTSGSETQYF. The CDR3 DNA follows: TGTGCCAGCAGTGAAGCGGGGACTAGCGGGTCTGAGACCCAGTACTTC.

The sample holds a few counts of this clone. The genes are TRBV18 and TRBJ2-1; 9 nucleotides align to TRBD2. The germline V gene encodes CDR1 KGHSH and CDR2 LQKENI. The CDR3 has 15 amino acids. Trimming took 6 bases from V and 4 from J; bases not matched to a gene: 7. The CDR3: CASSRGGGEYNEQFF. CDR3 sequence (DNA): TGTGCCAGCTCCCGAGGCGGGGGGGAATACAATGAGCAGTTCTTC.

This clone was seen repeatedly, ten times or more. This rearrangement joins TRBV2 to TRBJ2-7; a possible D gene is TRBD1 (6 bases). There are 14 residues in the CDR3. Trimming left V 2 bases short and J 3 bases short, with 11 bases between. Germline assignment: CDR1 SNHLY and CDR2 FYNNEI. The CDR3 DNA is TGTGCCAGCAGTGAACAGGGACATCTCTACGAGCAGTACTTC. Amino acids: CASSEQGHLYEQYF.